These 17 T cell receptor beta chains were all obtained from the same sample, sequenced in a study of molecular identifiers for immune sequencing clone quantification. TCRdb re-analysed the PCR reads in MiXCR, keeping a single row per CDR3 protein. The table has 40,000 to 65,000 distinct CDR3 sequences, about a third seen once; the top ten hold less than 5%. Sequenced: naive CD8+ T cells from blood, with Jurkat cell RNA spiked in. Specified subset: FACS-sorted CD8+CD4-CCR7+CD45RA+ naive T cells. These receptors came from a human donor in good health. Some libraries in this study had Jurkat cell RNA spiked in.

This clonotype occurred once. Possible read error: a much larger clone is one base away. V is TRBV20-1 and J is TRBJ1-6, with D perhaps matching TRBD1 (5 bases). Trimming took off 3 bases at V and 10 bases at J, with 16 bases between the two ends. The CDR3 runs to 14 residues. Germline-derived CDR1 and CDR2 are DFQATT and SNEGSKA (reference sequence). CDR3 sequence (DNA): TGCAGTGCTAGTAGCCAGGGAAGACGGTCACCCCTCCACTTT. Amino acid sequence: CSASSQGRRSPLHF.

This clonotype was recorded at least ten times. The chain recombines TRBV12-3 or TRBV12-4 with TRBJ1-5; D is perhaps TRBD1 (5 bases). The CDR3 spans 14 residues. Trimming stripped 6 bases from V and 4 bases from J, with 13 bases between. For the CDR3, the DNA is TGTGCCAGCAGGACGGGGGGGGATAATCAGCCCCAGCATTTT. It codes for CASRTGGDNQPQHF.

Remarks on this clonotype: Its ends do not fully match the called genes, so a read error is possible. The chain has TRBV28 and TRBJ2-3; 7 bases are a match to TRBD1. CDR1 is MDHEN and CDR2 is SYDVKM in the germline V gene. The CDR3 has 14 residues. Here the CDR3 DNA reads TGTGCCAGCAGGGGACAGTTTAGCACAGATACGCGGTATTTT. It yields the protein CASRGQFSTDTRYF.

This clonotype was seen only a few times. This chain joins TRBV6-2 or TRBV6-3 and TRBJ2-3, with D unclear. The V and J ends lost 2 bases and 2 bases respectively, with 2 bases between them. Germline V CDR1 and CDR2: MNHEY, SVGEGT. The CDR3 contains 12 residues. CDR3 sequence (DNA): TGTGCCAGCAGTTACCTCACAGATACGCAGTATTTT. This translates into CASSYLTDTQYF.

This clonotype was seen a handful of times. This chain uses TRBV19 with TRBJ2-1; D tentatively fits TRBD1 or TRBD2 (6 bases each). Germline lookup yields CDR1 LNHDA and CDR2 SQIVND (reference sequence). The CDR3 has 15 amino acids. The V gene lost 7 bases and the J gene lost 0 bases, with 13 bases spanning the gap. For the CDR3, the DNA is TGTGCCAGTAAGGGGGGTCGTAGCTCCTACAATGAGCAGTTCTTC. Protein sequence: CASKGGRSSYNEQFF.

With respect to this clonotype: A much bigger clone sits one base away, suggesting this may be a read error. This chain uses TRBV7-2 with TRBJ2-3, with 11 bases matching TRBD2. Germline V gives CDR1 SGHTA, CDR2 FQGNSA. CDR3 length: 16 residues. Losses at the gene ends were 2 bases for V and 10 bases for J; bases not matched to a gene: 11. CDR3 in DNA: TGTGCCAGCAGCTTAATAGCGGGAGGGCAGGCGGATTCGCAGTATTTT. Translating it yields CASSLIAGGQADSQYF.

Note on this clonotype: This may arise from a read error, as a much more abundant clone is one base away. The rearrangement joins TRBV7-9 to TRBJ1-1, with D possibly being TRBD1 (5 bases). The CDR3 extends over 12 amino acids. The germline V gene has CDR1 SEHNR and CDR2 FQNEAQ (reference sequence). The CDR3 DNA sequence: TGTGCCAGCTGCTCTGACAGCCCTGAAGCTATCTTT. Its translation: CASCSDSPEAIF.

This clonotype was observed many times. The rearrangement joins TRBV6-5 to TRBJ2-7, with no clear D. Per the germline V gene, CDR1 is MNHEY and CDR2 is SVGAGI. V dropped 6 bases and J dropped 2 bases, with 14 bases sitting between them. The CDR3 loop spans 14 amino acids. DNA of the CDR3: TGTGCCAGCAGCCCCCGGCAGGAGACCTACGAGCAGTACTTC. Translated, it gives CASSPRQETYEQYF.

The J gene is TRBJ2-3, the V gene TRBV12-3 or TRBV12-4, with 8 bases identical to TRBD2. The CDR3 covers 14 residues. J was trimmed by 4 bases and V by 8 bases; bases with no gene match: 8. DNA of the CDR3: TGTGCCAGCCGGGCCGGGGGGGCGTCAGATACGCAGTATTTT. Amino acids: CASRAGGASDTQYF.

Note on this clonotype: A much larger clone differs from this one at a single base, so this may be a read error. The chain carries TRBV13 and TRBJ1-4, with a weak D call TRBD1 (5 bases). The CDR3 is 15 residues long. Germline V gene sequence: CDR1 PRHDT, CDR2 FYEKMQ (reference sequence). Written as DNA, the CDR3 is TGTGCCAGCAGCCGCGGGACTGCAACTAATGAAAAACTGATTTTT. It yields the protein CASSRGTATNEKLIF.

The chain links TRBV19 to TRBJ1-1, with D unresolved. The CDR3 totals 13 residues. The germline V and J ends were trimmed by 4 bases and 4 bases, with 10 bases remaining between them. The germline V gene has CDR1 LNHDA and CDR2 SQIVND (reference sequence). The CDR3 DNA reads TGTGCCAGTAGTACGGGCGCCGCCACTGAAGCTTTCTTT. Its translation is CASSTGAATEAFF.

J is TRBJ2-1 and V is TRBV19; 9 bases line up with TRBD2. Germline V gene data show CDR1 as LNHDA and CDR2 as SQIVND (reference sequence). V shed 0 bases, J shed 14 bases, and the junction held 11 bases outside the gene matches. The CDR3 has 15 amino acids. The CDR3 region has the DNA TGTGCCAGTAGTATAGATCGAGGTAGCGGGAGTGAAAAGTTCTTC. Translating gives CASSIDRGSGSEKFF. The full variable domain, in which reference TRBV19 and TRBJ2-1 provide the parts outside the CDR3, is DGGITQSPKYLFRKEGQNVTLSCEQNLNHDAMYWYRQDPGQGLRLIYYSQIVNDFQKGDIAEGYSVSREKKESFPLTVTSAQKNPTAFYLCASSIDRGSGSEKFFGPGTRLTVL.

This clonotype appeared once. The conserved phenylalanine or tryptophan normally closing the CDR3 is absent here, so this likely arose from a read error. V and J are TRBV6-5 and TRBJ1-1; D is perhaps TRBD1 (5 bases). Germline V gene lookup returns CDR1 MNHEY and CDR2 SVGAGI. The CDR3 covers 13 residues. The ends were cut back, 6 bases at V and 3 bases at J, with 11 bases in the middle. This chain's CDR3 is CASSRRQYTEAFI. CDR3 bases: TGTGCCAGCAGCCGCCGACAGTACACTGAAGCTTTCATT.

The chain is built from TRBV11-2 and TRBJ2-3; 7 nucleotides agree with TRBD1. The length of the CDR3 is 15 residues. Trimming at V came to 5 bases and at J to 2 bases, leaving 7 bases not matched to a gene. Germline CDR1 is SGHAT and CDR2 is FQNNGV. CDR3 DNA sequence: TGTGCCAGCAGCGCATCCGGGACAGTCACAGATACGCAGTATTTT. Its protein product is CASSASGTVTDTQYF.

This clonotype has only a few counts. The chain has TRBV6-2 or TRBV6-3 and TRBJ2-5, with TRBD2 matching over 12 bases. V was clipped by 6 bases and J by 4 bases; unmatched bases: 12. CDR3 length equals 17 residues. Germline V gives CDR1 MNHEY, CDR2 SVGEGT. The CDR3 here is CASSQRLAGVRGETQYF. The CDR3 DNA reads TGTGCCAGCAGCCAACGACTAGCGGGAGTAAGGGGAGAGACCCAGTACTTC.

A few counts support this clonotype. The rearrangement links TRBV4-3 to TRBJ2-2; possibly TRBD1 or TRBD2 for D (6 bases each). Germline V lookup: CDR1 LGHNA, CDR2 YSLEER. The CDR3 covers 17 residues. Trimming left V 0 bases short and J 4 bases short, with 15 bases between. The DNA for the CDR3 is TGCGCCAGCAGCCAAGATTACGGGGGCTCCGCCACCGGGGAGCTGTTTTTT. Translating gives CASSQDYGGSATGELFF.

The CDR3 DNA sequence: TGTGCCAGCAGCCAAGATAGTACCGGGGAGCTGTTTTTT. Its translation: CASSQDSTGELFF. J is TRBJ2-2 and V is TRBV4-2, with D unclear. Germline assignment: CDR1 LGHNA and CDR2 YNFKEQ. This CDR3 comprises 13 residues. V was cut by 0 bases and J by 5 bases, with 4 bases left in between.